The subject of this entry is one TCR beta chain. This CDR3 contains 17 residues. J lost 2 bases, V lost 3 bases, and 9 bases had no gene match. CDR1 and CDR2 (germline): LNHDA, SQIVND (reference sequence). Clones were sequenced by immunoSEQ multiplex PCR, and TCRdb holds only the in-frame ones, with some missing. The sample carries about 79,000 clones, about nine tenths recorded once. The data derive from a study of OX40 agonist ivuxolimab in advanced cancers. The sample was CD4+ or CD8+ T cells sorted from blood, taken in a trial of the OX40 agonist ivuxolimab. The V gene is TRBV19, the J gene TRBJ1-5, with 8 nucleotides matching TRBD1. This TCR was sampled from an adult with an advanced solid tumor such as melanoma, head and neck, liver or kidney cancer. The CDR3 region has the DNA TGTGCCAGTAGTATTGATTGGACAGGGAGGGGCAATCAGCCCCAGCATTTT. This encodes CASSIDWTGRGNQPQHF.